This TCR beta chain appears in the sequencing data of a study of follicular helper T cells after annual influenza vaccination. Overall study: Across the 2013-2014, 2014-2015 and 2015-2016 vaccination seasons, some subjects were resampled. Findings and caveats of the study: Plasmablast frequency change correlated with clonality change in ICOS+CD38+ cTfh.

Germline CDR1 reads MDHEN; CDR2 reads SYDVKM. CDR3 size: 16 residues. Trimming at V came to 5 bases and at J to 5 bases, leaving 12 bases not matched to a gene. Regarding time point: 2013-2014 season, 7 days after vaccination. Turning to this clone: Its antigen is undetermined.

Survey level resolution was used for TCRB sequencing. Assay used: immunoSEQ multiplex PCR; TCRdb lists only in-frame clones, some missing. The table lists roughly 9,000 clones, about 83% of them singletons, with approximately 3% in the top ten. This TCR derives from an adult who received the influenza vaccine. The sample here was CXCR5+ CD38- circulating T follicular helper cells from blood, taken 7 days after influenza vaccination. The subset: circulating Tfh, non-naive CD4+CXCR5+PD-1+ (ICOS+CD38+ or ICOS-CD38-). The chain joins TRBV28 to TRBJ2-5; TRBD1 agrees at 9 bases. The CDR3 reads CASSPSRGQGLETQYF. As DNA, the CDR3 is TGTGCCAGCAGTCCTTCTCGGGGACAGGGCCTGGAGACCCAGTACTTC.